Below are 26 T cell receptor beta chains sequenced from a single sample in a study of T cells in Graves' hyperthyroidism and ophthalmopathy. TCR beta CDR3 regions were amplified from RNA transcripts. The HTBI primer set drove a first-round RT-PCR of the TCR CDR3. Each CDR3 protein is one row after TCRdb ran MiXCR on the multiplex PCR reads. The profile shows under 700,000 distinct CDR3 sequences, over 15% of them singletons. The material sequenced was blood. These TCRs come from a woman younger than 35 with Graves' hyperthyroidism.

The chain is built from TRBV5-1 and TRBJ1-3; D gene unclear. This CDR3 is 15 amino acids long. Trimming removed 0 bases at V and 3 bases at J, with 10 bases between. Germline V gene data show CDR1 as SGHRS and CDR2 as YFSETQ. This CDR3 reads CASSLEFQLGNTIYF. For the CDR3, the DNA is TGCGCCAGCAGCTTGGAGTTCCAACTTGGAAACACCATATATTTT.

This clonotype occurred a few times. The J gene is TRBJ1-2, the V gene TRBV30; TRBD1 aligns across 7 bases. With 5 bases clipped from V and 4 bases from J, the junction kept 4 bases outside the gene matches. From germline, CDR1 is GTSNPN and CDR2 SVGIG (reference sequence). The CDR3 length is 12 residues. CDR3 in amino acids: CAWGGQSYGYTF. As DNA, the CDR3 is TGTGCCTGGGGGGGACAGTCCTATGGCTACACCTTC.

This clonotype was seen more than once but under ten times. The CDR3 region is CASSSRGRKVGYEQYF. In nucleotides, the CDR3 is TGTGCCAGCAGCTCCAGGGGGCGCAAGGTCGGCTACGAGCAGTACTTC. The rearrangement uses TRBV7-2 and TRBJ2-7; 8 nucleotides line up with TRBD1. Germline V CDR1 and CDR2: SGHTA, FQGNSA. V shed 4 bases and J 3 bases; nucleotides not matched to a gene: 11. The length of the CDR3 is 16 residues.

At least ten counts were recorded for this clonotype. V and J are TRBV6-1 and TRBJ1-1; a weak D match, TRBD1 (5 bases). The V and J ends lost 4 bases and 2 bases respectively, with 20 bases between them. The CDR3 sequence is 17 residues long. Per the germline V gene, CDR1 is MNHNS and CDR2 is SASEGT. CDR3 amino acids: CASSGDKGTFINTEAFF. CDR3 bases: TGTGCCAGCAGTGGTGACAAGGGGACCTTCATTAACACTGAAGCTTTCTTT.

The genes are TRBV20-1 and TRBJ2-7; the D gene is possibly TRBD2 (6 bases). The V end lost 0 bases, the J end lost 2 bases, and 11 bases lay between the germline ends. Germline V gene sequence: CDR1 DFQATT, CDR2 SNEGSKA (reference sequence). The CDR3 totals 14 residues. The CDR3 sequence: CSAREGAGPYEQYF. Here the CDR3 DNA reads TGCAGTGCTAGAGAAGGAGCGGGCCCCTACGAGCAGTACTTC.

V and J are TRBV19 and TRBJ2-2; TRBD2 aligns across 11 bases. Germline lookup yields CDR1 LNHDA and CDR2 SQIVND (reference sequence). The ends lost 5 bases at V and 4 bases at J; junction bases unmatched: 3. The length of the CDR3 is 15 residues. CDR3 in amino acids: CASSVGLAGTGELFF. The DNA of the CDR3 is TGTGCCAGTAGTGTCGGACTAGCGGGCACCGGGGAGCTGTTTTTT.

This clonotype was recorded many times. The genes are TRBV29-1 and TRBJ2-5; perhaps TRBD1 as D (6 bases). Germline assignment: CDR1 SQVTM and CDR2 ANQGSEA. The CDR3 contains 14 residues. V was pared by 4 bases and J by 4 bases, with 16 bases between. CDR3 protein: CSVVVAGVGETQYF. The DNA for the CDR3 is TGCAGCGTTGTAGTCGCAGGGGTAGGAGAGACCCAGTACTTC. The complete variable domain, with remaining parts taken from reference TRBV29-1 and TRBJ2-5, reads SAVISQKPSRDICQRGTSLTIQCQVDSQVTMMFWYRQQPGQSLTLIATANQGSEATYESGFVIDKFPISRPNLTFSTLTVSNMSPEDSSIYLCSVVVAGVGETQYFGPGTRLLVL.

This clonotype was found many times. The chain combines TRBV28 with TRBJ2-7; TRBD2 aligns across 12 bases. Germline V gives CDR1 MDHEN, CDR2 SYDVKM. The CDR3 totals 13 residues. V trimming: 8 bases; J trimming: 7 bases; junction bases outside the gene matches: 6. The DNA of the CDR3 is TGTGCCAGCGGCAGACTAGCGGGGGCTGAGCAGTACTTC. Amino acid sequence: CASGRLAGAEQYF.

This clonotype has more than one count but fewer than ten. One end of the junction does not line up with germline, which may come from a read error. The V gene is TRBV12-3 or TRBV12-4, the J gene TRBJ1-4; TRBD1 matches at 8 bases. This CDR3 contains 15 residues. The CDR3 DNA reads as TGTGCCGGCAGTTCACAGGGGGGCGGTAATGAAAAACTGTTTTTT. This codes for CAGSSQGGGNEKLFF.

The rearrangement joins TRBV4-2 to TRBJ2-2; D perhaps matches TRBD2 (5 bases). With 4 bases removed from V and 1 base from J, the gap between germline ends came to 7 bases. Germline values: CDR1 LGHNA, CDR2 YNFKEQ. This CDR3 region has 14 residues. CDR3 protein: CASSPGLNTGELFF. CDR3 coding DNA: TGTGCCAGCAGCCCAGGACTGAACACCGGGGAGCTGTTTTTT.

This clonotype showed up many times. The genes are TRBV7-9 and TRBJ2-4; TRBD1 or TRBD2 may be the D gene (5 bases each). The CDR3 loop spans 15 amino acids. Trimming removed 3 bases at V and 0 bases at J, with 9 bases between. CDR1 is SEHNR and CDR2 is FQNEAQ in the germline V gene (reference sequence). The CDR3 coding sequence is TGTGCCAGCAGCTTGGGACCGGGAGCCAAAAACATTCAGTACTTC. Protein product: CASSLGPGAKNIQYF.

This clonotype appeared many times. V gene TRBV28 combines with J gene TRBJ2-7, with 7 positions matching TRBD1. The length of the CDR3 is 13 residues. CDR1 and CDR2 from the germline V gene are MDHEN and SYDVKM. The V segment lost 6 bases and the J segment 1 base; nucleotides outside the gene matches: 3. CDR3 in DNA: TGTGCCAGCAGCCCGACAGGGTCCTACGAGCAGTACTTC. Amino acid sequence: CASSPTGSYEQYF.

This clonotype was picked up many times. J is TRBJ2-5 and V is TRBV6-1; 9 bases are shared with TRBD2. The germline V gene encodes CDR1 MNHNS and CDR2 SASEGT. V was pared by 1 base and J by 2 bases, with 8 bases of the junction left unmatched. The CDR3 runs 17 residues. The CDR3 DNA reads TGTGCCAGCAGTGAAGGGGAGCTAGCGGGGCCACAAGAGACCCAGTACTTC. Encoded protein: CASSEGELAGPQETQYF.

The sample holds many counts of this clonotype. This chain joins TRBV2 and TRBJ2-5; D ambiguous. Germline CDR1 reads SNHLY; CDR2 reads FYNNEI. The CDR3 extends over 14 amino acids. V lost 6 bases and J 1 base, leaving 12 bases between the germline ends. CDR3 coding DNA: TGTGCCAGCAGAGGAGATAGCTCCCAAGAGACCCAGTACTTC. This translates into CASRGDSSQETQYF.

This clonotype appeared a few times. The chain couples TRBV6-2 or TRBV6-3 to TRBJ2-7; 8 bases fit TRBD2. In germline, CDR1 is MNHEY, CDR2 SVGEGT. The CDR3 is made up of 14 amino acids. V shed 7 bases and J 6 bases; nucleotides not matched to a gene: 11. CDR3 DNA: TGTGCCAGCAACCCCGGGCTAGCGGGCGCCGAGCAGTACTTC. Encoded protein: CASNPGLAGAEQYF.

The CDR3 sequence is CASSIGSADTQYF. In DNA, the CDR3 is TGTGCCAGTAGTATAGGAAGCGCAGATACGCAGTATTTT. The genes are TRBV19 and TRBJ2-3; D ambiguous. This CDR3 comprises 13 residues. Germline loops: CDR1 LNHDA, CDR2 SQIVND (reference sequence). V was clipped by 1 base and J by 4 bases, with 6 bases between them.

This clonotype was counted a few times. The chain joins TRBV14 to TRBJ1-6; TRBD1 matches 7 bases. The junction had 3 bases not matched to a gene; V was cut back by 0 bases and J by 4 bases. Per germline, CDR1 SGHDN and CDR2 FVKESK. There are 16 residues in the CDR3. The CDR3 sequence is CASSQEQGSYNSPLHF. The CDR3 bases are TGTGCCAGCAGCCAAGAACAGGGGTCTTATAATTCACCCCTCCACTTT.

This clonotype was observed at least ten times. The chain joins TRBV7-9 to TRBJ2-7, with 9 bases lining up with TRBD1. J lost 2 bases, V lost 4 bases, and 6 bases had no gene match. The germline V gene encodes CDR1 SEHNR and CDR2 FQNEAQ (reference sequence). CDR3 length: 15 residues. CDR3 protein: CASSSRQGVTYEQYF. The CDR3 DNA reads TGTGCCAGCAGCTCCCGACAGGGGGTAACCTACGAGCAGTACTTC.

This clonotype was seen more than once but under ten times. The V call is TRBV28, the J call TRBJ1-6; maybe TRBD1 (6 bases). Germline V gives CDR1 MDHEN, CDR2 SYDVKM. Deletions cut 6 bases from V and 9 bases from J, with 12 bases between. The CDR3 runs 13 residues. CDR3 sequence (DNA): TGTGCCAGCAGAAGGGGGTATGGTTCACCCCTCCACTTT. This gives the protein CASRRGYGSPLHF.

The CDR3 region has the DNA TGCAGCGTGGCTACTGCGCCCAACTCTGGAAACACCATATATTTT. As protein: CSVATAPNSGNTIYF. The chain recombines TRBV29-1 with TRBJ1-3, with D hard to call. Germline V gene lookup returns CDR1 SQVTM and CDR2 ANQGSEA. Trimming pared 6 bases from V and 0 bases from J, leaving 15 bases between. The CDR3 spans 15 residues. Full variable domain (rest looked up from reference TRBV29-1 and TRBJ1-3): SAVISQKPSRDICQRGTSLTIQCQVDSQVTMMFWYRQQPGQSLTLIATANQGSEATYESGFVIDKFPISRPNLTFSTLTVSNMSPEDSSIYLCSVATAPNSGNTIYFGEGSWLTVV.

In this sample, this clonotype turned up a few times. This chain connects TRBV27 to TRBJ2-7; 9 bases align to TRBD1. This CDR3 spans 16 amino acids. The germline gives CDR1 MNHEY, CDR2 SMNVEV (reference sequence). J was trimmed by 1 base and V by 5 bases; bases with no gene match: 9. The CDR3 bases are TGTGCCAGCAGTCTCCGGACAGGGGAGGTATCCTACGAGCAGTACTTC. Amino acid sequence: CASSLRTGEVSYEQYF.

The chain couples TRBV12-3 or TRBV12-4 to TRBJ2-1, with TRBD2 matching over 9 bases. V was pared by 6 bases and J by 6 bases, with 6 bases of the junction left unmatched. CDR3 length equals 14 residues. DNA for the CDR3: TGTGCCAGCAGAACTAGCGGGTGGGGCAATGAGCAGTTCTTC. Translation: CASRTSGWGNEQFF.

V usage is TRBV7-2 and J usage is TRBJ2-1, with D uncertain. CDR3 length: 12 amino acids. CDR1 SGHTA and CDR2 FQGNSA come from the germline V gene. V lost 5 bases to trimming and J lost 15 bases, with 17 bases between them. Written as DNA, the CDR3 is TGTGCCAGCAGCCCGGACGCGCCTTCTAGGTTCTTC. Its protein product is CASSPDAPSRFF.

The chain employs TRBV12-3 or TRBV12-4 and TRBJ2-3; the match to TRBD1 covers 7 bases. V was pared by 5 bases and J by 1 base, with 6 bases of the junction left unmatched. The CDR3 totals 15 residues. CDR3: CASSKRDRGTDTQYF. DNA of the CDR3: TGTGCCAGCAGTAAAAGAGACAGGGGCACAGATACGCAGTATTTT.

This clonotype was recorded at least ten times. The V and J genes are TRBV5-5 and TRBJ1-1, with a tentative D call TRBD1 (5 bases). This CDR3 is built from 15 residues. CDR1 and CDR2 (germline): SGHKS, YYEKEE (reference sequence). Trimming took off 3 bases at V and 1 base at J, with 13 bases between the two ends. The CDR3 region is CASSSGEGRNTEAFF. CDR3 in DNA: TGTGCCAGCAGCTCGGGCGAGGGACGGAACACTGAAGCTTTCTTT.

A few counts support this clonotype. The rearrangement links TRBV4-3 to TRBJ1-1; D uncertain. The germline gives CDR1 LGHNA, CDR2 YSLEER. CDR3 length: 15 residues. V dropped 0 bases and J dropped 6 bases, with 14 bases sitting between them. The CDR3: CASSQEWANRAEAFF. The CDR3 region has the DNA TGCGCCAGCAGCCAAGAGTGGGCCAATAGGGCTGAAGCTTTCTTT.